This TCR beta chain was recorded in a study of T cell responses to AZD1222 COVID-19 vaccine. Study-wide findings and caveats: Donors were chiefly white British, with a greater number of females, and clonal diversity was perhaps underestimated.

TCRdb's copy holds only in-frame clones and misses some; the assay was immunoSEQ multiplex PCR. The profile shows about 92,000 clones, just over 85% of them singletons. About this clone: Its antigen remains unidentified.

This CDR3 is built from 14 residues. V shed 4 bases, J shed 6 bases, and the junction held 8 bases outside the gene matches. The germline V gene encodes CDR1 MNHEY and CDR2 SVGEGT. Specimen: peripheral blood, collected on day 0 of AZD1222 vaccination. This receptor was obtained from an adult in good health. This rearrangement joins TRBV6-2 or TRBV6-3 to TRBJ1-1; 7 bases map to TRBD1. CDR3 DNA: TGTGCCAGCAGTTTCGGGACAGCGCGTCCTGAAGCTTTCTTT. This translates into CASSFGTARPEAFF.